The 28 T cell receptor beta chains given below trace back to one sample, sequenced in a study of molecular identifiers for immune sequencing clone quantification. In TCRdb, the PCR reads were re-called with MiXCR into one record per CDR3 protein. Among some 320,000 distinct CDR3 sequences, 20% to 25% were seen once, and the ten largest hold approximately 0.83%. Sequencing was carried out using naive CD8+ T cells from blood, with Jurkat cell RNA spiked in. Subset noted: FACS-sorted CD8+CD4-CCR7+CD45RA+ naive T cells. The source is a human donor in good health. Some libraries in this study had Jurkat cell RNA spiked in.

This clonotype has at least ten counts. The V and J genes are TRBV7-6 and TRBJ2-7; D remains unclear. The V end lost 4 bases, the J end lost 3 bases, and 10 bases lay between the germline ends. The CDR3 covers 13 residues. Germline V gene sequence: CDR1 SGHVS, CDR2 FNYEAQ. This CDR3 reads CASSSFVGYEQYF. The DNA for the CDR3 is TGTGCCAGCAGCTCATTTGTGGGCTACGAGCAGTACTTC.

This clonotype was seen only once. A read error is possible here, since a much larger clone lies one base away. The V and J genes are TRBV6-5 and TRBJ2-2; D is undetermined. The germline V gene has CDR1 MNHEY and CDR2 SVGAGI. The CDR3 length is 16 residues. Trimming removed 0 bases from V and 5 bases from J, with 13 bases in between. CDR3 sequence reads: CASSYSIRPMTGELFF. CDR3 coding DNA: TGTGCCAGCAGTTACTCGATTCGGCCCATGACCGGGGAGCTGTTTTTT.

The CDR3 loop is CASSWGQDPGTQYF. The CDR3 DNA reads TGTGCCAGCAGTTGGGGACAGGACCCTGGTACGCAGTATTTT. This chain joins TRBV6-1 and TRBJ2-3, with 8 bases lining up with TRBD1. This CDR3 contains 14 residues. CDR1 and CDR2 (germline): MNHNS, SASEGT. V shed 5 bases and J 8 bases; nucleotides not matched to a gene: 9.

V is TRBV7-9 and J is TRBJ2-1; maybe TRBD2 (6 bases). Germline V lookup: CDR1 SEHNR, CDR2 FQNEAQ (reference sequence). V was cut by 2 bases and J by 5 bases, with 13 bases left in between. The CDR3 runs to 15 residues. For the CDR3, the DNA is TGTGCCAGCAGCTTAACAACTAGCCCCCACAATGAGCAGTTCTTC. This translates into CASSLTTSPHNEQFF.

This clonotype has more than one count but fewer than ten. The chain uses TRBV29-1 and TRBJ1-2; no definite D call. The CDR3 sequence is 12 residues long. Germline CDR1 is SQVTM and CDR2 is ANQGSEA. The V gene lost 2 bases and the J gene lost 2 bases, with 6 bases spanning the gap. CDR3 region: CSVETENYGYTF. The CDR3 DNA is TGCAGCGTTGAAACAGAGAACTATGGCTACACCTTC.

This clonotype was counted many times. The chain carries TRBV12-3 or TRBV12-4 and TRBJ2-3; D not resolved. The V gene lost 6 bases and the J gene lost 4 bases, with 11 bases spanning the gap. CDR3 size: 13 residues. The CDR3 region is CASRPVFPDTQYF. As DNA, the CDR3 is TGTGCCAGCAGGCCGGTTTTCCCAGATACGCAGTATTTT.

Regarding this clonotype: This sequence may be a read error, since a much larger clone differs from it by one base. The chain's CDR3 is CASSLGARGEAQYF. In nucleotides, the CDR3 is TGCGCCAGCAGCTTGGGCGCCAGAGGAGAGGCCCAGTACTTC. This chain links TRBV5-1 with TRBJ2-5; D is ambiguous. The CDR3 is 14 amino acids. Germline V lookup: CDR1 SGHRS, CDR2 YFSETQ.

The V gene is TRBV10-3, the J gene TRBJ1-1, with D possibly matching TRBD1 (6 bases). Germline lookup yields CDR1 ENHRY and CDR2 SYGVKD. V lost 0 bases, J lost 3 bases, and 8 bases lay in between. There are 14 residues in the CDR3. CDR3: CAISESGGDTEAFF. As DNA, the CDR3 is TGTGCCATCAGTGAGTCAGGGGGAGACACTGAAGCTTTCTTT.

The chain uses TRBV12-3 or TRBV12-4 and TRBJ2-5; a possible D gene is TRBD1 (6 bases). The length of the CDR3 is 15 residues. V was cut by 4 bases and J by 5 bases, with 17 bases left in between. Written as DNA, the CDR3 is TGTGCCAGCAGTTACCAACAGGGATTCGGTGAGACCCAGTACTTC. Protein product: CASSYQQGFGETQYF.

V is TRBV7-9 and J is TRBJ1-2; 7 bases align to TRBD1. This CDR3 has 15 residues. Germline CDR1 SEHNR, CDR2 FQNEAQ (reference sequence). V trimming: 0 bases; J trimming: 4 bases; junction bases outside the gene matches: 5. The CDR3, as DNA: TGTGCCAGCAGCTTAGCTAACAGGGGCAGCTATGGCTACACCTTC. As protein: CASSLANRGSYGYTF. Full variable domain (rest looked up from reference TRBV7-9 and TRBJ1-2): DTGVSQNPRHKITKRGQNVTFRCDPISEHNRLYWYRQTLGQGPEFLTYFQNEAQLEKSRLLSDRFSAERPKGSFSTLEIQRTEQGDSAMYLCASSLANRGSYGYTFGSGTRLTVV.

This clonotype came up many times. The chain carries TRBV21-1 and TRBJ1-5. TRBV21-1 is designated a pseudogene. This CDR3 spans 15 amino acids. CDR3 nucleotide sequence: TGTGCCAGCAGTTCGACAATATCGACGGTTCAGCCCCAGCATTTT. This sequence encodes CASSSTISTVQPQHF.

About this clonotype: A much bigger clone sits one base away, suggesting this may be a read error. The J gene is TRBJ1-4, the V gene TRBV5-3; 10 nucleotides line up with TRBD1. TRBV5-3 is noted as an ORF with a role that remains uncertain. V shed 8 bases and J 4 bases; nucleotides not matched to a gene: 17. The CDR3 has 18 residues. The CDR3 spells CASTPPGGQGLINEKLFF. DNA of the CDR3: TGTGCCAGCACTCCTCCCGGGGGACAGGGGCTGATTAATGAAAAACTGTTTTTT.

The sample holds many counts of this clonotype. The rearrangement links TRBV12-3 or TRBV12-4 to TRBJ2-2; D is ambiguous. This CDR3 is 13 amino acids long. The V end was cut by 7 bases, the J end by 1 base, with 7 bases between. CDR3 amino acids: CASTPGNTGELFF. Written as DNA, the CDR3 is TGTGCCAGCACTCCAGGGAACACCGGGGAGCTGTTTTTT.

This clonotype came up many times. The chain has TRBV25-1 and TRBJ1-6, with 7 positions matching TRBD1. The germline CDR1 and CDR2 sequences are MGHDK and SYGVNS. The V and J ends lost 3 bases and 6 bases, in that order; junction bases with no gene match: 5. CDR3 size: 15 residues. CDR3 DNA sequence: TGTGCCAGCAGTGACGGGACAGTTGGTAATTCACCCCTCCACTTT. Translated, it gives CASSDGTVGNSPLHF.

This clonotype has at least ten counts. The gene calls are TRBV29-1 and TRBJ2-5; tentative D call: TRBD1 (6 bases). Germline V gene data show CDR1 as SQVTM and CDR2 as ANQGSEA. V gave up 7 bases and J gave up 3 bases, with 15 bases separating them. The CDR3 has 13 residues. The CDR3 reads CSAEAGAEETQYF. The CDR3 DNA is TGCAGCGCAGAAGCAGGGGCTGAAGAGACCCAGTACTTC.

This clonotype was observed at least ten times. The chain carries TRBV29-1 and TRBJ1-4; D is undetermined. The CDR3 has 12 residues. V was cut by 7 bases and J by 6 bases, with 12 bases left in between. Germline CDR1 reads SQVTM; CDR2 reads ANQGSEA. CDR3 nucleotides: TGCAGCGCCTCCGGGAGCGATGAAAAACTGTTTTTT. Encoded protein: CSASGSDEKLFF.

This chain connects TRBV20-1 to TRBJ2-3; 11 nucleotides align to TRBD2. The CDR3 is 19 amino acids. CDR1 and CDR2 (germline): DFQATT, SNEGSKA (reference sequence). The V gene end was trimmed by 1 base and the J gene end by 1 base; junction bases not matched to a gene: 13. CDR3 residues: CSARGAPGLAETRTDTQYF. Written as DNA, the CDR3 is TGCAGTGCTAGAGGGGCCCCGGGACTAGCGGAGACCCGCACAGATACGCAGTATTTT.

This clonotype has a count of ten or more. CDR3 DNA sequence: TGTGCCAGCAGTTCCAAGACTAGCGGGAGGATAGATACGCAGTATTTT. Its protein is CASSSKTSGRIDTQYF. The chain joins TRBV6-6 to TRBJ2-3; 13 positions agree with TRBD2. Per germline, CDR1 MNHNY and CDR2 SVGAGI (reference sequence). V was pared by 4 bases and J by 5 bases, with 6 bases of the junction left unmatched. CDR3 length: 16 residues.

The chain joins TRBV20-1 to TRBJ1-5, with TRBD1 matching over 7 bases. The CDR3 runs 15 residues. J lost 4 bases, V lost 3 bases, and 9 bases had no gene match. Germline V gene sequence: CDR1 DFQATT, CDR2 SNEGSKA (reference sequence). Here the CDR3 DNA reads TGCAGTGCTAGTGACGGGACAGCGGTGAATCAGCCCCAGCATTTT. The encoded protein is CSASDGTAVNQPQHF.

This clonotype was counted ten times or more. Written as DNA, the CDR3 is TGCGCCAGCAGCGACCCTAGTGATCCCTCCTACGAGCAGTACTTC. It codes for CASSDPSDPSYEQYF. The chain uses TRBV5-1 and TRBJ2-7; D is ambiguous. The V end lost 4 bases, the J end lost 0 bases, and 14 bases lay between the germline ends. Looked up from germline, CDR1 is SGHRS and CDR2 is YFSETQ. The CDR3 totals 15 residues.

This clonotype was picked up many times. CDR3 in amino acids: CASSPAGNTEAFF. The CDR3 nucleotides read TGTGCCAGCAGCCCTGCAGGGAACACTGAAGCTTTCTTT. The chain employs TRBV7-3 and TRBJ1-1; D is unclear. CDR3 size: 13 residues. The V end lost 5 bases, the J end lost 1 base, and 8 bases lay between the germline ends. Per germline, CDR1 SGHTA and CDR2 FQGTGA.

At least ten counts were recorded for this clonotype. The chain is built from TRBV7-9 and TRBJ2-2; D unclear. The CDR3 loop spans 15 amino acids. CDR1 is SEHNR and CDR2 is FQNEAQ in the germline V gene (reference sequence). Trimming removed 1 base from V and 1 base from J, with 7 bases in between. CDR3 region: CASSLVPWNTGELFF. The DNA of the CDR3 is TGTGCCAGCAGCTTAGTACCATGGAACACCGGGGAGCTGTTTTTT.

There are a few counts of this clonotype. The genes are TRBV6-2 or TRBV6-3 and TRBJ2-1; D possibly uses TRBD1 or TRBD2 (5 bases each). The CDR3 runs 14 residues. Germline CDR1 is MNHEY and CDR2 is SVGEGT. Between the trimmed V and J ends, which lost 0 bases and 2 bases, there was a span of 5 bases. The CDR3 bases are TGTGCCAGCAGTTACTCGGGGGCCTACAATGAGCAGTTCTTC. Amino acid sequence: CASSYSGAYNEQFF.

This clonotype has a count of ten or more. The chain is built from TRBV2 and TRBJ1-4; D is uncertain. Germline V CDR1 and CDR2: SNHLY, FYNNEI. This CDR3 region has 14 residues. The V gene lost 11 bases and the J gene lost 3 bases, with 16 bases spanning the gap. Here the CDR3 DNA reads TGTGCCGGACTCCCACAAGCAGCTAATGAAAAACTGTTTTTT. Its translation is CAGLPQAANEKLFF.

This clonotype was seen ten or more times. This chain uses TRBV6-6 with TRBJ2-7; D gene unclear. V lost 0 bases and J 1 base, leaving 13 bases between the germline ends. The CDR3 loop spans 16 amino acids. The germline V gene encodes CDR1 MNHNY and CDR2 SVGAGI (reference sequence). The CDR3 bases are TGTGCCAGCAGTTACTCCTGGCAGATCGCATCCTACGAGCAGTACTTC. The encoded protein is CASSYSWQIASYEQYF.

This clonotype came up a few times. The genes are TRBV7-6 and TRBJ2-2; TRBD2 agrees at 8 bases. The V and J ends lost 0 bases and 4 bases, in that order; junction bases with no gene match: 7. CDR3 length: 17 amino acids. CDR1 and CDR2 (germline): SGHVS, FNYEAQ. CDR3 sequence (DNA): TGTGCCAGCAGCTTAGCTAGCGGGGTGGAAAGCACCGGGGAGCTGTTTTTT. Translated, it gives CASSLASGVESTGELFF. Full variable domain (outside the CDR3, taken from reference TRBV7-6 and TRBJ2-2): GAGVSQSPRYKVTKRGQDVALRCDPISGHVSLYWYRQALGQGPEFLTYFNYEAQQDKSGLPNDRFSAERPEGSISTLTIQRTEQRDSAMYRCASSLASGVESTGELFFGEGSRLTVL.

This clonotype was picked up many times. The chain is built from TRBV24-1 and TRBJ2-2; D not certain. CDR1 KGHDR and CDR2 SFDVKD come from the germline V gene. The V gene lost 6 bases and the J gene lost 0 bases, with 7 bases spanning the gap. The CDR3 sequence is 14 residues long. In nucleotides, the CDR3 is TGTGCCACCAGTTCAGCAGCGAACACCGGGGAGCTGTTTTTT. Translation gives CATSSAANTGELFF.

Ten or more counts support this clonotype. The chain links TRBV5-6 to TRBJ1-1; 9 nucleotides match TRBD1. The CDR3 totals 14 residues. The V and J ends lost 5 bases and 3 bases, in that order; junction bases with no gene match: 5. CDR1 SGHDT and CDR2 YYEEEE come from the germline V gene. In DNA form, the CDR3 reads TGTGCCAGCAGTTTTGACAGGGGGGACACTGAAGCTTTCTTT. Its protein is CASSFDRGDTEAFF.